The present entry profiles one TCR beta chain with its context. Its antigen remains unidentified. The record has no base qualities; no much larger clone is one base away. Unstimulated Tregs (CD4+CD25+CD127-), CD4+ non-Tregs (CD4+CD25-), CD4 and CD8 cells were FACS-sorted from thawed PBMCs. Blood from healthy controls was obtained either as purchased buffy coats or from healthy volunteers. Healthy control blood was separated into PBMCs by Ficoll density gradient and cryopreserved, and patient PBMCs were collected both before and after transplant. Genomic DNA was extracted from sorted cells with the QIAGEN DNeasy Blood and Tissue Kit for TCRbeta CDR3 sequencing. High-throughput TCRbeta CDR3 sequencing, including PCR amplification with bias correction and internal controls, was performed commercially through immunoSEQ. From the authors' description of their analysis: A unique productive TCRbeta sequence was defined by the CDR3 nucleotide sequence when primers matched, and otherwise by the CDR3 amino acid sequence together with the Vbeta and Jbeta genes. Sorting error was corrected by removing sequences shared between sorted populations at a frequency ratio of 2:1 or less, and the remaining shared sequences were assigned to the higher population. A sequence was defined as donor-reactive if the sequence was expanded at least 5-fold in CFSE-low cells compared with unstimulated cells and had a frequency of at least 0.01% in CFSE-low cells. Jensen-Shannon divergence calculated on the top 100 TCRbeta sequences ranked by frequency was used to measure repertoire divergence. When a sample had multiple sequencing runs, each run was corrected for sorting error separately and the runs were then pooled. TCRdb retrieved this table from immuneACCESS and kept in-frame rearrangements only. Not all clones are present; in checked studies, unresolved V genes account for under half, and no reason is known for the remainder. Clonal size and the V and J genes are those of that table, whereas D and trimming came from the DNA. This sample is represented by approximately 260,000 clones; roughly 80% of them were singletons. The top ten clones comprise 0.5% to 0.65% of the sample.

This specimen comes from a study of Tregs in tolerant kidney transplant recipients (dated by TCRdb to about 2019). Turning to the overall study: The study used TCRbeta sequencing to identify donor-specific regulatory T cells before combined kidney and bone marrow transplantation, then tracked those cells after transplant. TCRbeta repertoire sequencing was used in 3 healthy controls to compare several ways of expanding Tregs specific for an allogeneic donor.

Beyond this particular receptor, the publication reports: Expanding Tregs with activated donor B cells appeared to identify the most biologically relevant and donor-specific TCRbeta repertoire. Because only a small number of patients were included, the study had limitations, and the results will need to be validated in larger populations as well as under other immunosuppression protocols. Although technical replication error seemed to be minimal, the question of biological reproducibility was not addressed directly.

CDR1 and CDR2, per the germline V gene, are SNHLY and FYNNEI. For this chain, trimming is 8 bases at the V end and 7 bases at the J end, and the number of junction bases without a gene match is 9. The CDR3 goes from the cysteine to the phenylalanine over 14 residues. The entry retains the CDR3 DNA only, 42 bases that are in frame from base 1. The rearranged segments are TRBV2 and TRBJ1-5, with TRBD1 identical over 9 junction bases. This TCR came from a human donor in good health. Source material: CD4+ T cells from blood. The CDR3 protein: CASVAGQGGQPQHF. The nucleotides are TGTGCCAGCGTTGCGGGACAGGGTGGACAGCCCCAGCATTTT.